This T cell receptor (beta chain) was profiled in a study of molecular identifiers for immune sequencing clone quantification. Study-level findings and limits: The sizes of highly expanded clones could be underestimated when identical TCR molecules share a barcode. Spiked Jurkat TCR RNA from one cell was reportedly detectable among over 800,000 naive cells.

The authors built bulk TCR libraries by previously described methods with listed TCR primers. TCRdb fed the PCR reads into MiXCR, producing one record per CDR3 protein. The sample has 490,000 or so distinct CDR3 sequences, around 21% seen once. In the sort, naive CD8 T cells were defined as CD8+CD4-CCR7+CD45RA+. This clonotype has only a few counts. Its antigen remains unidentified. V lost 1 base and J lost 7, with 20 bases in between. Germline values: CDR1 SGHVS, CDR2 FQNEAQ. The CDR3 is made up of 17 amino acids. The chain joins TRBV7-8 to TRBJ2-1; possible D gene TRBD1, 5 bases. The source is a human donor in good health. Some libraries in this study had Jurkat cell RNA spiked in. The sample consisted of naive CD8+ T cells from blood, with Jurkat cell RNA spiked in. This sample's subset: FACS-sorted CD8+CD4-CCR7+CD45RA+ naive T cells. The CDR3 bases are TGTGCCAGCAGCTTAGAGGCAGGGCGAGGTTCTGTTAATGAGCAGTTCTTC. Translated, it gives CASSLEAGRGSVNEQFF. The full variable domain, its missing parts supplied by reference TRBV7-8 and TRBJ2-1, is GAGVSQSPRYKVAKRGQDVALRCDPISGHVSLFWYQQALGQGPEFLTYFQNEAQLDKSGLPSDRFFAERPEGSVSTLKIQRTQQEDSAVYLCASSLEAGRGSVNEQFFGPGTRLTVL.